These 20 T cell receptor beta chains were all obtained from the same sample, sequenced in a study of CD8+CD57+ T cells in acquired aplastic anemia. In patients chosen for sequencing, flow cytometry had shown CD8+CD57+ cell expansion. Investigators profiled TCR beta VDJ and CDR3 from genomic DNA template. TCRdb re-analysed the reads in MiXCR, keeping a single row per CDR3 protein. The data hold about 58,000 distinct CDR3 sequences, with around 60% observed a single time. The specimen was sorted CD4+, CD8+, or CD8+CD57+ T cells (not recorded which) from PBMCs. These receptors all come from a human donor with aplastic anemia.

This clonotype was seen ten or more times. The V and J genes are TRBV7-9 and TRBJ1-2; D is unresolved. This CDR3 is 15 amino acids long. Trimming took 1 base from V and 1 from J, leaving 10 bases between them. Germline loops: CDR1 SEHNR, CDR2 FQNEAQ (reference sequence). The CDR3 protein is CASSLGHQLNYGYTF. CDR3 nucleotide sequence: TGTGCCAGCAGCTTAGGACACCAACTTAACTATGGCTACACCTTC.

This clonotype showed up many times. The chain has TRBV20-1 and TRBJ2-5, with a possible D match to TRBD2 (6 bases). Germline-derived CDR1 and CDR2 are DFQATT and SNEGSKA (reference sequence). V was trimmed by 3 bases and J by 5 bases, leaving 22 bases between them. This CDR3 is built from 16 residues. The CDR3 sequence is CSASGASGELRETQYF. The CDR3 bases are TGCAGTGCTAGTGGGGCGTCGGGGGAGCTGAGGGAGACCCAGTACTTC.

CDR3 coding DNA: TGTGCCACCAGTGACCGGGCATTCGACCAAGAGACCCAGTACTTC. This translates into CATSDRAFDQETQYF. The chain links TRBV24-1 to TRBJ2-5; D call uncertain. V dropped 4 bases and J dropped 0 bases, with 11 bases sitting between them. CDR1 and CDR2 (germline): KGHDR, SFDVKD. The CDR3 loop spans 15 amino acids.

This clonotype occurred many times. CDR3 sequence: CASAEGAGTEAFF. The CDR3 DNA reads as TGTGCCAGCGCCGAGGGGGCTGGCACTGAAGCTTTCTTT. The rearrangement links TRBV5-6 to TRBJ1-1, with 7 bases lining up with TRBD1. The V gene's germline CDR1 is SGHDT and CDR2 YYEEEE. The CDR3 sequence is 13 residues long. V gave up 7 bases and J gave up 4 bases; unmatched junction bases: 7.

The chain links TRBV20-1 to TRBJ1-6, with 7 bases identical to TRBD1. Per the germline V gene, CDR1 is DFQATT and CDR2 is SNEGSKA (reference sequence). The CDR3 sequence is 14 residues long. V was pared by 2 bases and J by 4 bases, with 2 bases of the junction left unmatched. The DNA of the CDR3 is TGCAGTGCTAGACCGGGACAGTATAATTCACCCCTCCACTTT. Its protein product is CSARPGQYNSPLHF.

The chain recombines TRBV7-9 with TRBJ1-4, with D unclear. Deletions cut 1 base from V and 8 bases from J, with 8 bases between. Germline V CDR1 and CDR2: SEHNR, FQNEAQ (reference sequence). CDR3 length: 13 residues. CDR3 sequence (DNA): TGTGCCAGCAGCTTAGGGGTCGGAGAAAAACTGTTTTTT. Amino acids: CASSLGVGEKLFF. Combining the CDR3 with reference TRBV7-9 and TRBJ1-4 gives the whole variable domain DTGVSQNPRHKITKRGQNVTFRCDPISEHNRLYWYRQTLGQGPEFLTYFQNEAQLEKSRLLSDRFSAERPKGSFSTLEIQRTEQGDSAMYLCASSLGVGEKLFFGSGTQLSVL.

The chain combines TRBV25-1 with TRBJ1-6, with 7 bases identical to TRBD1. Germline values: CDR1 MGHDK, CDR2 SYGVNS. V lost 4 bases to trimming and J lost 5 bases; unmatched junction nucleotides: 2. The CDR3 covers 14 residues. The CDR3, as DNA: TGTGCCAGCAGTGGGGACAGCGATAATTCACCCCTCCACTTT. Translating it yields CASSGDSDNSPLHF.

This chain connects TRBV15 to TRBJ2-3; 7 nucleotides match TRBD1. This CDR3 is 14 amino acids long. The germline CDR1 and CDR2 sequences are LNHNV and YYDKDF (reference sequence). With V trimmed by 1 base and J by 4 bases, 2 bases remained unmatched. CDR3 nucleotide sequence: TGTGCCACCAGCAGAGGACAGGGATCAGATACGCAGTATTTT. This codes for CATSRGQGSDTQYF.

A single count supports this clonotype. V is TRBV12-3 or TRBV12-4 and J is TRBJ2-7, with 7 nucleotides matching TRBD1. There are 14 residues in the CDR3. V was pared by 6 bases and J by 0 bases, with 5 bases of the junction left unmatched. CDR3 sequence: CASSPGQFSYEQYF. CDR3 bases: TGTGCCAGCAGCCCGGGACAGTTCTCCTACGAGCAGTACTTC.

This clonotype was detected ten times or more. This chain links TRBV11-1 with TRBJ2-1; possibly TRBD1 or TRBD2 for D (5 bases each). The V end lost 0 bases, the J end lost 10 bases, and 16 bases lay between the germline ends. The CDR3 is made up of 15 amino acids. Germline V gene data show CDR1 as SGHAT and CDR2 as FQDESV (reference sequence). The CDR3 reads CASSLALGGPGEQFF. In DNA, the CDR3 is TGTGCCAGCAGCTTAGCTCTTGGGGGACCCGGGGAGCAGTTCTTC. The whole variable domain, filled in from reference TRBV11-1 and TRBJ2-1, reads EAEVAQSPRYKITEKSQAVAFWCDPISGHATLYWYRQILGQGPELLVQFQDESVVDDSQLPKDRFSAERLKGVDSTLKIQPAELGDSAMYLCASSLALGGPGEQFFGPGTRLTVL.

The chain couples TRBV25-1 to TRBJ2-7; D is unclear. V lost 4 bases, J lost 4 bases, and 14 bases lay in between. Germline V CDR1 and CDR2: MGHDK, SYGVNS. This CDR3 is 14 amino acids long. CDR3 DNA sequence: TGTGCCAGCAGTGGGACGCATTTGGGGTACGAGCAGTACTTC. Amino acids: CASSGTHLGYEQYF.

The gene calls are TRBV2 and TRBJ1-2; tentative D call: TRBD1 (6 bases). The CDR3 is 14 amino acids. The germline V gene encodes CDR1 SNHLY and CDR2 FYNNEI. V dropped 4 bases and J dropped 2 bases, with 11 bases sitting between them. This CDR3 is CASSAGQTNYGYTF. The CDR3 DNA sequence: TGTGCCAGCAGTGCCGGACAGACCAACTATGGCTACACCTTC.

The CDR3: CASSVQHYGYTF. CDR3 nucleotide sequence: TGTGCCAGCTCGGTCCAACACTATGGCTACACCTTC. V gene TRBV12-3 or TRBV12-4 combines with J gene TRBJ1-2; D is uncertain. V was trimmed by 8 bases and J by 3 bases, leaving 10 bases between them. CDR3 length equals 12 residues.

In regard to this clonotype: The junction shows a germline mismatch at one end, possibly a read error. The chain employs TRBV4-1 and TRBJ2-5; TRBD1 might be the D (7 bases). The CDR3 consists of 14 residues. Per germline, CDR1 MGHRA and CDR2 YSYEKL. The CDR3 bases are TGCGCCAGCAGCCTGCTACAGGGGACTGAGACCCATTACTTC. Translation gives CASSLLQGTETHYF.

As regards this clonotype: A read error may be the cause here, since a much bigger clone is one base away. The chain has TRBV12-3 or TRBV12-4 and TRBJ1-5; D is uncertain. This CDR3 is 15 amino acids long. CDR3 DNA sequence: TGTGCCAGCAGTTTGGCAGATCTTAGCGATCAGCCCCAGCATTTT. The encoded protein is CASSLADLSDQPQHF.

This clonotype was seen just once. V usage is TRBV7-9 and J usage is TRBJ2-7; D gene uncertain. This CDR3 contains 15 residues. Germline values: CDR1 SEHNR, CDR2 FQNEAQ (reference sequence). V was trimmed by 2 bases and J by 3 bases, leaving 14 bases between them. CDR3 in amino acids: CASSLSADRGYEQYF. Here the CDR3 DNA reads TGTGCCAGCAGCTTATCGGCAGACCGAGGCTACGAGCAGTACTTC.

The V call is TRBV2, the J call TRBJ1-2, with 10 nucleotides matching TRBD1. The V segment lost 8 bases and the J segment 4 bases; nucleotides outside the gene matches: 16. The CDR3 consists of 17 residues. CDR1 and CDR2 from the germline V gene are SNHLY and FYNNEI. The CDR3, as DNA: TGTGCCAGCGCCGCGGCGGGACAGGGGCCCTCTGGCTATGGCTACACCTTC. This gives the protein CASAAAGQGPSGYGYTF.

The rearrangement joins TRBV5-1 to TRBJ1-1; D is perhaps TRBD1 (5 bases). In germline, CDR1 is SGHRS, CDR2 YFSETQ. The CDR3 is made up of 17 amino acids. The ends were cut back, 0 bases at V and 4 bases at J, with 19 bases in the middle. CDR3 amino acids: CASSLAPLRGGSTEAFF. CDR3 coding DNA: TGCGCCAGCAGCTTGGCACCGCTTAGGGGAGGGTCCACTGAAGCTTTCTTT.

This clonotype was seen a single time. V usage is TRBV7-8 and J usage is TRBJ1-5, with a weak D call TRBD1 (5 bases). This CDR3 has 16 residues. Trimming took 4 bases from V and 1 from J, leaving 14 bases between them. Germline values: CDR1 SGHVS, CDR2 FQNEAQ. CDR3 DNA sequence: TGTGCCAGCAGCTCCGCAGGGCGATGGAGCAATCAGCCCCAGCATTTT. The encoded protein is CASSSAGRWSNQPQHF.

This clonotype was counted once. V gene TRBV12-3 or TRBV12-4 combines with J gene TRBJ2-7; TRBD2 agrees at 7 bases. J lost 2 bases, V lost 6 bases, and 1 base had no gene match. The CDR3 has 12 residues. The CDR3 nucleotides are TGTGCCAGCAGCCGGGGGGCCTACGAGCAGTACTTC. This codes for CASSRGAYEQYF.